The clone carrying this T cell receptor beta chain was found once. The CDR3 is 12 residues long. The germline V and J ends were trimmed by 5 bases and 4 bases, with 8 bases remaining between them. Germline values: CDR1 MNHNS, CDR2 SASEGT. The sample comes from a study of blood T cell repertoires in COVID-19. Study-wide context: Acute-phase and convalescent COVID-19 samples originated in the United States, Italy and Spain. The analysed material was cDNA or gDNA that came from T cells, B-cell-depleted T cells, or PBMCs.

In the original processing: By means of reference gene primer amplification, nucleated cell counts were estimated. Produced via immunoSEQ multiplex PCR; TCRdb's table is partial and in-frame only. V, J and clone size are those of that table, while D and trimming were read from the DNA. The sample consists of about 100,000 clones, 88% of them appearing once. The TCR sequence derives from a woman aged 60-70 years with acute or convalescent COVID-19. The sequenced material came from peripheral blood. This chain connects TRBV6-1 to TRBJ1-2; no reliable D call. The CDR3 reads CASSYESYGYTF. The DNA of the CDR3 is TGTGCCAGCAGTTATGAGAGCTATGGCTACACCTTC.